What follows are 8 T cell receptor beta chains derived from one specimen sequenced in a study of identical twins. In TCRdb, the 5' RACE reads were re-called with MiXCR into one record per CDR3 protein. The data hold about 690,000 distinct CDR3 sequences, with around 6.1% observed a single time. Sequenced input: naive T cells sorted from blood. These receptors originate from a man aged 18 to 30 in good health.

This chain links TRBV28 with TRBJ2-5, with a possible D match to TRBD1 (5 bases). The CDR3 covers 15 residues. V lost 3 bases, J lost 4 bases, and 15 bases lay in between. Germline V gene sequence: CDR1 MDHEN, CDR2 SYDVKM. Here the CDR3 reads CASSLGRQIGETQYF. CDR3 sequence (DNA): TGTGCCAGCAGTTTGGGTAGACAGATAGGAGAGACCCAGTACTTC.

In this sample, this clonotype turned up many times. The CDR3 is CASSLLTSDNEQFF. The DNA of the CDR3 is TGCGCCAGCAGCTTGTTGACTAGCGACAATGAGCAGTTCTTC. The chain couples TRBV5-1 to TRBJ2-1, with TRBD2 matching 8 bases. The CDR3 runs 14 residues. Germline V gives CDR1 SGHRS, CDR2 YFSETQ. The V gene end was trimmed by 1 base and the J gene end by 5 bases; junction bases not matched to a gene: 2.

The sample holds many counts of this clonotype. The chain is built from TRBV4-3 and TRBJ2-1; TRBD2 agrees at 7 bases. The V gene's germline CDR1 is LGHNA and CDR2 YSLEER. After removal of 0 bases from V and 10 bases from J, the junction contained 12 bases not matched to a gene. There are 16 residues in the CDR3. The CDR3 region is CASSQDGGGALKEQFF. The CDR3 DNA is TGCGCCAGCAGCCAAGACGGGGGAGGGGCTTTGAAGGAGCAGTTCTTC.

This clonotype was observed at least ten times. The chain carries TRBV12-3 or TRBV12-4 and TRBJ1-6; a possible D gene is TRBD1 (6 bases). V was cut by 3 bases and J by 10 bases, with 13 bases left in between. This CDR3 region has 14 residues. CDR3 in amino acids: CASSFRQAGSPLHF. For the CDR3, the DNA is TGTGCCAGCAGTTTTAGACAGGCCGGGTCACCCCTCCACTTT.

The V and J genes are TRBV29-1 and TRBJ2-2, with D possibly being TRBD2 (6 bases). Germline V gene sequence: CDR1 SQVTM, CDR2 ANQGSEA. The CDR3 has 12 residues. The germline V and J ends were trimmed by 7 bases and 4 bases, with 10 bases remaining between them. DNA for the CDR3: TGCAGCGCGGTGGGGGGCACCGGGGAGCTGTTTTTT. Translation gives CSAVGGTGELFF.

This clonotype was observed at least ten times. The CDR3 sequence: CASSVGQGSSHGYTF. The CDR3 nucleotides are TGTGCCAGCAGCGTAGGACAGGGGTCGAGTCATGGCTACACCTTC. The chain combines TRBV9 with TRBJ1-2, with 8 bases aligning to TRBD1. Trimming at V came to 0 bases and at J to 6 bases, leaving 7 bases not matched to a gene. This CDR3 region has 15 residues. From germline, CDR1 is SGDLS and CDR2 YYNGEE.

There are many counts of this clonotype. The rearrangement links TRBV4-2 to TRBJ2-3, with a tentative D call TRBD1 (5 bases). Germline assignment: CDR1 LGHNA and CDR2 YNFKEQ. The CDR3 spans 18 residues. The V end was cut by 1 base, the J end by 3 bases, with 20 bases between. DNA for the CDR3: TGTGCCAGCAGCCAAGTGGGGCTTTTGGAGACGGAAACAGATACGCAGTATTTT. This sequence encodes CASSQVGLLETETDTQYF.

This clonotype has a count of ten or more. The CDR3 DNA follows: TGCAGTGCTAGCGATACGTCTAGCACAGATACGCAGTATTTT. Its protein product is CSASDTSSTDTQYF. The chain couples TRBV20-1 to TRBJ2-3; D call uncertain. The CDR3 is made up of 14 amino acids. Germline CDR1 and CDR2: DFQATT and SNEGSKA (reference sequence). Trimming cost V 3 bases and J 0 bases, with 10 bases left between them.